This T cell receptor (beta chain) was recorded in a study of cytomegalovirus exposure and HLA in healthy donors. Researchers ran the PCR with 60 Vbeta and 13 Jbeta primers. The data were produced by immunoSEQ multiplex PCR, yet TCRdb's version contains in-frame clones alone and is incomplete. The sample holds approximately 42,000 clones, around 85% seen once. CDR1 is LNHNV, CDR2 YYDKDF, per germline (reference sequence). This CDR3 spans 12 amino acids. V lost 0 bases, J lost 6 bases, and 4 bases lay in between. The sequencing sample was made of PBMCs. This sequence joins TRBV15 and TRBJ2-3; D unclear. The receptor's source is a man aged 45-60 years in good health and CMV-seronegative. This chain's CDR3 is CATSRDQDTQYF. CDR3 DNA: TGTGCCACCAGCAGAGACCAGGATACGCAGTATTTT.